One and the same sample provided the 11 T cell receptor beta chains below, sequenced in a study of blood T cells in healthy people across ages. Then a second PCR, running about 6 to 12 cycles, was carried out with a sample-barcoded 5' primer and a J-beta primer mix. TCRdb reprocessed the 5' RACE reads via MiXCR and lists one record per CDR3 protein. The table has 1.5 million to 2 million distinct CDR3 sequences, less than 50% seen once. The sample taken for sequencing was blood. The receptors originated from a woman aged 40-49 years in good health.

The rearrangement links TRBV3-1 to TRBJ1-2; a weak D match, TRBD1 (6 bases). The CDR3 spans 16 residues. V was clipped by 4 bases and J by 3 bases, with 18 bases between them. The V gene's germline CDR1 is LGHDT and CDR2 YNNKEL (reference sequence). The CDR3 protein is CASSPFLTEGDYGYTF. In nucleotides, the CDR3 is TGTGCCAGCAGCCCCTTTCTAACTGAGGGGGACTATGGCTACACCTTC.

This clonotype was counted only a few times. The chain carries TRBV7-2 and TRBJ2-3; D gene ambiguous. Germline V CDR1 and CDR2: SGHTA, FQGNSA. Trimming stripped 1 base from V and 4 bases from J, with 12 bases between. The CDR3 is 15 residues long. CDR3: CASSLVWTSADTQYF. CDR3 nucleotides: TGTGCCAGCAGCTTAGTGTGGACGAGCGCAGATACGCAGTATTTT.

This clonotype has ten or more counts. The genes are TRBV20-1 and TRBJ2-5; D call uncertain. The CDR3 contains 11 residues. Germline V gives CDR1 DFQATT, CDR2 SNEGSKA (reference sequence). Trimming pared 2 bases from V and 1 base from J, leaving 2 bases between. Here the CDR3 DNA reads TGCAGTGCTAGACCCCAAGAGACCCAGTACTTC. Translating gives CSARPQETQYF.

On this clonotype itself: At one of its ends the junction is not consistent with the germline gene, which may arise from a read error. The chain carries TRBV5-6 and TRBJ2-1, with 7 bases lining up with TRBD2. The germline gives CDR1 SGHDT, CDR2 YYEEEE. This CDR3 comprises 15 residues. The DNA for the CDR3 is TGCGCCAGCAGCACCCTTCTAGCGGCCTACAATGAGCAGTTCTTC. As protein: CASSTLLAAYNEQFF.

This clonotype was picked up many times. The CDR3 nucleotides are TGTGCCAGCAGCTTACGTGCTCCTAGCTCTGGGGCCAACGTCCTGACTTTC. The encoded protein is CASSLRAPSSGANVLTF. This chain joins TRBV7-8 and TRBJ2-6; D gene uncertain. Germline V lookup: CDR1 SGHVS, CDR2 FQNEAQ. Trimming stripped 2 bases from V and 0 bases from J, with 11 bases between. This CDR3 region has 17 residues.

In DNA form, the CDR3 reads TGCAGTGCTAGAGAGTTGGCTAGCGGGAGACTGGAGCAGTACTTC. Protein: CSARELASGRLEQYF. This chain joins TRBV20-1 and TRBJ2-7, with 10 bases aligning to TRBD2. The length of the CDR3 is 15 residues. J gave up 7 bases and V 0 bases, and 9 bases lay outside the gene matches. In germline, CDR1 is DFQATT, CDR2 SNEGSKA (reference sequence).

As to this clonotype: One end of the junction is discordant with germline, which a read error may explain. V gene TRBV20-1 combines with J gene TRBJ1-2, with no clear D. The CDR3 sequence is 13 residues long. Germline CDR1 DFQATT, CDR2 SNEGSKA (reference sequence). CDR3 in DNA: TGCAGTGCTAGAGGCGGGAGTAACTGTGGCTACACCTTC. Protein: CSARGGSNCGYTF.

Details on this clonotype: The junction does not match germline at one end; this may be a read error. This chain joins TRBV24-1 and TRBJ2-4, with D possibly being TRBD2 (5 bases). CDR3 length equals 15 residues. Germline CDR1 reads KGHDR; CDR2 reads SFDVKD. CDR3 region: CATSRGSLAKTIQYF. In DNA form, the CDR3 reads TGTGCCACCAGTCGAGGATCTCTAGCCAAAACCATTCAGTACTTC.

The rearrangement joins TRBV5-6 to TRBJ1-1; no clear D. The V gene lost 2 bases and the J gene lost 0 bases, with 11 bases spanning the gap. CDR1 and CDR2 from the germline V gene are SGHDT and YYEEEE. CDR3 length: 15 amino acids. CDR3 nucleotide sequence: TGTGCCAGCAGCTTCCGCCAGTTCATGAACACTGAAGCTTTCTTT. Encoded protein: CASSFRQFMNTEAFF.

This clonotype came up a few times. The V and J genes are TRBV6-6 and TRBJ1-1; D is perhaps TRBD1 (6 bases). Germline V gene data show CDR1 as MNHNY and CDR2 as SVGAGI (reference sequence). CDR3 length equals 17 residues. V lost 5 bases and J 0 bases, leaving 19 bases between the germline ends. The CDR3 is CASSPGRRGSMNTEAFF. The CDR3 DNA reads TGTGCCAGCAGTCCCGGGCGCAGGGGAAGCATGAACACTGAAGCTTTCTTT.

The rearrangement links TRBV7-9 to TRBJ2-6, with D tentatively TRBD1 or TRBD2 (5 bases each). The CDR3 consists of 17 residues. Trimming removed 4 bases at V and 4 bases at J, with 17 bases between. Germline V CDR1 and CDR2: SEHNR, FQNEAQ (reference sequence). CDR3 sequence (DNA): TGTGCCAGCAGCTCCAAGGACGGGACGAGGGGGGCCAACGTCCTGACTTTC. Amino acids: CASSSKDGTRGANVLTF.